This T cell receptor (beta chain) came from a study of pediatric ulcerative colitis. Some clones are missing from TCRdb's copy, which holds only in-frame ones; the method was immunoSEQ multiplex PCR. The sample consists of about 15,000 clones, 85% to 90% of them appearing once. Germline CDR1 and CDR2: LNHDA and SQIVND (reference sequence). V was shortened by 3 bases and J by 0 bases, with 14 bases between the two germline ends. CDR3 length: 17 residues. This TCR was recovered from a boy younger than 18 with moderate ulcerative colitis. This chain uses TRBV19 with TRBJ1-4; a weak D match, TRBD1 (6 bases). Sequencing was performed on blood. CDR3 protein: CASSIGRQAATNEKLFF. The CDR3 nucleotides read TGTGCCAGTAGTATTGGCCGACAGGCTGCAACTAATGAAAAACTGTTTTTT.